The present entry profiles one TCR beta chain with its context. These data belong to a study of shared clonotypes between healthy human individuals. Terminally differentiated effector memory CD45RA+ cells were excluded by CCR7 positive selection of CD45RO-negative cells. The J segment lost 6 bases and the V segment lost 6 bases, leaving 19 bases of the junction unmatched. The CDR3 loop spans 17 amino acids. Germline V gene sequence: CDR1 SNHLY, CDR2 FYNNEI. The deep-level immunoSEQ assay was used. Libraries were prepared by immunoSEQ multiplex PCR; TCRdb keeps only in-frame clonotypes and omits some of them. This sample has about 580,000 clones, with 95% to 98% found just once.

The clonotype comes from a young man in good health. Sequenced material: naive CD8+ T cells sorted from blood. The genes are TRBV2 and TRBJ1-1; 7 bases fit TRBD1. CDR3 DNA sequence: TGTGCCAGCAGGGCAATACAGGGGAAGGGGGGCTTGGCTGAAGCTTTCTTT. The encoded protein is CASRAIQGKGGLAEAFF.